This is a list of T cell receptor beta chains from one sample in a study of T-cell reconstitution after alpha-beta-depleted transplantation in children. A single record per CDR3 protein comes from TCRdb applying MiXCR to the PCR reads. Among about 610,000 distinct CDR3 sequences, about a quarter were seen once, and the ten largest hold 36%. The specimen comprised PBMCs, sampled before TCRalphabeta/CD19-depleted stem cell transplant. These receptors came from a boy in the first two years of life with Wiskott-Aldrich syndrome, due to receive a stem cell transplant. CDR3s include the opening cysteine and the closing phenylalanine or tryptophan. D genes are given only for firm matches. Only part of the rows carry a size: once, few, many, or a class if the clone is expanded.

TRBJ1-2 TRBV20-1 16 . few TGCAGTGCTAGAGATCTAGGGACTCCCCAAAACTATGGCTACACCTTC CSARDLGTPQNYGYTF
TRBJ2-2 TRBV20-1 14 . . TGCAGTGCTGCCGGGACAACGAACACCGGGGACCTGTTTTTT CSAAGTTNTGDLFF
TRBJ1-2 TRBV29-1 12 . few TGCAGCGTTGAAGATCGAGGTGCCGGCTACACCTTC CSVEDRGAGYTF
TRBJ2-7 TRBV20-1 15 TRBD2 few TGCAGTGCCCAATCCAGGACTAGCGTTACCTACGAGCAGTACTTC CSAQSRTSVTYEQYF
TRBJ2-5 TRBV4-1 14 . few TGCGCCAGCAGCCAATTGACTAGGACAGAGACCCAGTACTTC CASSQLTRTETQYF
TRBJ1-2 TRBV9 15 . . TGTGCCAGCAGCGGAGGACGCTACAGGGCCTATGGCTACACCTTC CASSGGRYRAYGYTF
TRBJ1-2 TRBV5-5 16 . . TGTGCCAGCAGCTGGGGATCTGGATCCGGGAACTATGGCTACACCTTC CASSWGSGSGNYGYTF
TRBJ2-7 TRBV12-3/TRBV12-4 15 . once TGTGCCAGCAGTTTGAGACCCGCGTCAAACTACGAGCAGTACTTC CASSLRPASNYEQYF
TRBJ2-7 TRBV12-3/TRBV12-4 14 . few TGTGCCAGCAGTTATGGCGGGAACTCCTACGAGCAGTACTTC CASSYGGNSYEQYF
TRBJ2-1 TRBV7-9 12 . . TGTGCCAGCAGCTTGAAGGACAATGAGCAGTTCTTC CASSLKDNEQFF
TRBJ2-3 TRBV20-1 18 TRBD2 . TGCAGTGCTAGTGACTATTCCTCACTAGCGGGAGAGTCAGATACGCAGTATTTT CSASDYSSLAGESDTQYF
TRBJ2-2 TRBV5-1 14 TRBD2 few TGCGCCAGCAGCGTGCAGGGAGGGTCCGGGGAGCTGTTTTTT CASSVQGGSGELFF
TRBJ2-2 TRBV12-3/TRBV12-4 16 . few TGTGCCAGCAGTTTAGTAGGCGGAGTGGCCACCGGGGAGCTGTTTTTT CASSLVGGVATGELFF
TRBJ2-1 TRBV4-1 17 . once TGCGCCAGCAGCCAAGTGACTACAAGTAGCTCCTACAATGAGCAGTTCTTC CASSQVTTSSSYNEQFF
TRBJ2-5 TRBV28 17 TRBD2 . TGTGCCAGCAGCTACCTGGGACTAGCGGGAGGAACAGAGACCCAGTACTTC CASSYLGLAGGTETQYF
TRBJ1-1 TRBV7-9 16 TRBD1 . TGTGCCAGCAGCTCAGGACAGGGGGGAAGAAACACTGAAGCTTTCTTT CASSSGQGGRNTEAFF
TRBJ1-1 TRBV10-3 15 . few TGTGCCATCAGTGGAGTTCTAGGGTTGAACACTGAAGCTTTCTTT CAISGVLGLNTEAFF
TRBJ2-5 TRBV5-1 14 . . TGCGCCAGCATTACTTTGCCAGGCAAAGAGACCCAGTACTTC CASITLPGKETQYF
TRBJ1-5 TRBV6-1 14 . . TGTGCCAGCAGAAAGACAGGACCCAATCAGCCCCAGCATTTT CASRKTGPNQPQHF
TRBJ2-7 TRBV10-3 13 . . TGTGCCATCAGACTAGGCCCTACCTACGAGCAGTACTTC CAIRLGPTYEQYF
TRBJ2-1 TRBV24-1 15 . few TGTGCCACCAGTGATTTTCCGGGGGTGGGCAATGAGCAGTTCTTC CATSDFPGVGNEQFF